The sequence of this T cell receptor beta chain was determined in a study of blood T cells in healthy people across ages. Study-wide results and caveats: What prevented conclusive comparison of naive and antigen-experienced cells was that PBMCs were unsorted.

Turning to this clonotype: Its antigen remains unknown.

Healthy Russian Caucasian donors spanned ages about 6 to 100 years. Collection of roughly 9.6 milliliters of peripheral blood was performed for each donor. The use of a sample-barcoded 5' primer and a J-beta primer mix characterized a second PCR of roughly 7 to 11 cycles. MiXCR was run by TCRdb on the 5' RACE reads, yielding one entry per CDR3 protein. The sample holds over 1,300,000 distinct CDR3 sequences, 59% seen once. This sequence originates from a man aged 18 to 29 in good health. The specimen sequenced was blood.

CDR3 protein: CASSFREGQPQHF. CDR3 sequence (DNA): TGTGCCAGCAGTTTTCGGGAGGGTCAGCCCCAGCATTTT. The chain has TRBV27 and TRBJ1-5; D gene unclear. Germline loops: CDR1 MNHEY, CDR2 SMNVEV (reference sequence). Trimming shortened V by 3 bases and J by 6 bases, and 9 bases separated the two germline ends. The length of the CDR3 is 13 residues.